These 11 T cell receptor beta chains originate from one sample sequenced in a study of T cell repertoires in cytomegalovirus infection. The antigens these receptors bind are not known. TCRdb ran MiXCR on the reads and lists one entry per CDR3 protein. The profile shows 57,000 or so distinct CDR3 sequences, 33% of them singletons. Sequenced sample: PBMCs, sequenced either directly or after in vitro stimulation (not recorded which). The receptors here all came from a human donor in good health (CMV status not recorded). Some clones in this sample may be carry-over from other donors' samples.

The table lists this clonotype with a few counts. The chain uses TRBV19 and TRBJ2-2; D not resolved. With 8 bases removed from V and 0 bases from J, the gap between germline ends came to 13 bases. The CDR3 runs 15 residues. CDR1 is LNHDA, CDR2 SQIVND, per germline (reference sequence). The CDR3: CASLPDPSNTGELFF. DNA of the CDR3: TGTGCCAGTTTACCAGACCCTTCGAACACCGGGGAGCTGTTTTTT.

The chain carries TRBV20-1 and TRBJ1-6; D unresolved. Deletions cut 3 bases from V and 7 bases from J, with 10 bases between. Germline V lookup: CDR1 DFQATT, CDR2 SNEGSKA (reference sequence). The CDR3 sequence is 13 residues long. CDR3 in amino acids: CSASRELNSPLHF. CDR3 DNA sequence: TGCAGTGCTAGTAGAGAGCTGAATTCACCCCTCCACTTT.

In DNA form, the CDR3 reads TGTGCCAGCATCCGACGTGACGCAGATACGCAGTATTTT. This codes for CASIRRDADTQYF. The chain is built from TRBV28 and TRBJ2-3; unclear D gene. Germline CDR1 reads MDHEN; CDR2 reads SYDVKM. This CDR3 region has 13 residues. V was trimmed by 7 bases and J by 4 bases, leaving 12 bases between them.

The rearrangement uses TRBV2 and TRBJ2-3; weak D call: TRBD1 (5 bases). CDR3 length: 14 residues. Trimming took 6 bases from V and 2 from J, leaving 12 bases between them. Germline V CDR1 and CDR2: SNHLY, FYNNEI. The CDR3 region has the DNA TGTGCCAGCAGAGGGGCTAGGAACACAGATACGCAGTATTTT. Its protein is CASRGARNTDTQYF.

This clonotype appeared a few times. The chain combines TRBV18 with TRBJ1-5, with D perhaps matching TRBD1 (5 bases). This CDR3 spans 15 amino acids. V gave up 6 bases and J gave up 5 bases, with 17 bases separating them. The germline V gene encodes CDR1 KGHSH and CDR2 LQKENI. CDR3 sequence (DNA): TGTGCCAGCTCCCAGGCGTGGGACCGAGATCAGCCCCAGCATTTT. Amino acid sequence: CASSQAWDRDQPQHF.

The V call is TRBV12-3 or TRBV12-4, the J call TRBJ1-3, with D possibly TRBD1 on 5 matching bases. V gave up 5 bases and J gave up 2 bases, with 13 bases separating them. The CDR3 is made up of 15 amino acids. The CDR3 DNA is TGTGCCAGCAGTCCCACAGGAAGGGCTGGAAACACCATATATTTT. It encodes CASSPTGRAGNTIYF.

The chain has TRBV18 and TRBJ2-3, with a possible D match to TRBD1 (5 bases). The CDR3 runs 15 residues. V lost 3 bases and J 0 bases, leaving 10 bases between the germline ends. Germline V gene lookup returns CDR1 KGHSH and CDR2 LQKENI. CDR3 sequence (DNA): TGTGCCAGCTCACCGACAGTCACTAGCACAGATACGCAGTATTTT. Its protein product is CASSPTVTSTDTQYF. Drawing the rest from reference TRBV18 and TRBJ2-3, the complete variable domain is NAGVMQNPRHLVRRRGQEARLRCSPMKGHSHVYWYRQLPEEGLKFMVYLQKENIIDESGMPKERFSAEFPKEGPSILRIQQVVRGDSAAYFCASSPTVTSTDTQYFGPGTRLTVL.

There are many counts of this clonotype. J is TRBJ1-6 and V is TRBV7-2; D remains unclear. Per germline, CDR1 SGHTA and CDR2 FQGNSA. Trimming shortened V by 5 bases and J by 0 bases, and 11 bases separated the two germline ends. This CDR3 comprises 16 residues. The CDR3 loop reads CASSPSRGSYNSPLHF. Written as DNA, the CDR3 is TGTGCCAGCAGCCCAAGCCGAGGCTCCTATAATTCACCCCTCCACTTT.

The genes are TRBV19 and TRBJ1-4; no clear D. The V gene's germline CDR1 is LNHDA and CDR2 SQIVND (reference sequence). Trimming pared 5 bases from V and 0 bases from J, leaving 10 bases between. The CDR3 length is 15 residues. The DNA of the CDR3 is TGTGCCAGTAGTGAAGGAGTTGCAACTAATGAAAAACTGTTTTTT. Its translation is CASSEGVATNEKLFF.

This clonotype was detected a few times. This chain connects TRBV12-3 or TRBV12-4 to TRBJ2-3; D is unclear. This CDR3 region has 14 residues. The V end was cut by 7 bases, the J end by 6 bases, with 17 bases between. The CDR3 is CASTSGSWTDTQYF. CDR3 nucleotides: TGTGCCAGCACCAGTGGATCGTGGACGGATACGCAGTATTTT.

The J gene is TRBJ1-1, the V gene TRBV6-1; TRBD1 matches at 7 bases. Germline V gene data show CDR1 as MNHNS and CDR2 as SASEGT. This CDR3 region has 14 residues. The ends lost 5 bases at V and 11 bases at J; junction bases unmatched: 14. The CDR3: CASSTGTALRNAFF. The CDR3 nucleotides are TGTGCCAGCAGTACCGGGACAGCCCTCCGTAACGCTTTCTTT.